A selection of T cell receptor beta chains follows, all from one sample in a study of shared clonotypes between healthy human individuals. Assay: immunoSEQ multiplex PCR; the TCRdb copy retains only in-frame clones and omits some. Of about 770,000 clones listed, over 60% are singletons. Sequencing input: memory CD4+ T cells sorted from blood. The receptors were gathered from a young woman in good health. Each CDR3 is given with its conserved first and last residue. A D gene is named only where the DNA matches it firmly. Clone size, where shown, is once, few, many, or a class for clones that have expanded.

clone size	J gene	D gene	V gene	CDR3 protein	CDR3 DNA
-	TRBJ1-2	-	TRBV2	CASSDRGAGYGYTF	TGTGCCAGCAGTGACCGGGGAGCAGGCTATGGCTACACCTTC
-	TRBJ2-1	-	TRBV20-1	CSAAARFEQFF	TGCAGTGCCGCGGCACGATTCGAGCAGTTCTTC
-	TRBJ1-5	-	TRBV30	CAWATGYNQPQHF	TGTGCCTGGGCTACAGGGTACAATCAGCCCCAGCATTTT
-	TRBJ2-1	TRBD2	TRBV4-2	CASRLAGGRREQFF	TGTGCCAGCAGGTTAGCGGGGGGGCGGAGGGAGCAGTTCTTC
-	TRBJ1-5	TRBD1	TRBV29-1	CSVATGGINQPQHF	TGCAGCGTCGCCACAGGGGGGATCAATCAGCCCCAGCATTTT
once	TRBJ2-7	TRBD2	TRBV13	CASSSSGSWYEQYF	TGTGCCAGCAGCTCAAGCGGGAGCTGGTACGAGCAGTACTTC
-	TRBJ2-1	-	TRBV4-1	CASSQDSILNEQFF	TGCGCCAGCAGCCAAGATTCGATACTTAATGAGCAGTTCTTC
-	TRBJ2-3	TRBD2	TRBV7-9	CASSLGSGRADTQYF	TGTGCCAGCAGCTTAGGTAGCGGGAGAGCTGATACGCAGTATTTT
-	TRBJ2-3	TRBD2	TRBV7-2	CASSLQGTRSDTQYF	TGTGCCAGCAGCCTGCAAGGGACTAGATCAGATACGCAGTATTTT
-	TRBJ2-1	-	TRBV7-7	CASSPGTRYNEQFF	TGTGCCAGCAGTCCCGGTACCCGATACAATGAGCAGTTCTTC
-	TRBJ1-1	-	TRBV19	CASSMRGSTEAFF	TGTGCCAGTAGTATGAGGGGGTCCACTGAAGCTTTCTTT
few	TRBJ2-1	TRBD2	TRBV2	CASSELRENNEQFF	TGTGCCAGCAGTGAACTGCGGGAGAACAATGAGCAGTTCTTC
-	TRBJ2-7	-	TRBV7-7	CASSFGGSYEQYF	TGTGCCAGCAGCTTCGGAGGGAGCTACGAGCAGTACTTC
-	TRBJ2-2	TRBD1	TRBV27	CASSLSIYSLGQGRTYNTGELFF	TGTGCCAGCAGTTTATCGATTTACTCATTAGGACAGGGACGGACCTATAACACCGGGGAGCTGTTTTTT
-	TRBJ2-5	-	TRBV25-1	CASSDVQTQYF	TGTGCCAGCAGTGATGTACAGACCCAGTACTTC
-	TRBJ2-7	TRBD1	TRBV11-3	CASSDRDSSYEQYF	TGTGCCAGCAGCGACCGGGACAGCTCCTACGAGCAGTACTTC
-	TRBJ2-7	-	TRBV27	CASSLSWDHEQYF	TGTGCCAGCAGTTTATCGTGGGACCACGAGCAGTACTTC
-	TRBJ2-7	TRBD1	TRBV29-1	CSVAQGVSGYEQYF	TGCAGCGTTGCACAGGGGGTTTCGGGGTACGAGCAGTACTTC
-	TRBJ2-1	TRBD1	TRBV18	CASSPGTGYNEQFF	TGTGCCAGCTCACCCGGGACAGGTTACAATGAGCAGTTCTTC
-	TRBJ2-7	TRBD2	TRBV5-1	CASSTSSGSISEQYF	TGCGCCAGCAGCACTTCTAGCGGGAGCATCTCCGAGCAGTACTTC
-	TRBJ2-5	-	TRBV21-1	CASTHHRDRVGTFQETQYF	TGTGCCAGCACCCACCACCGGGACAGGGTAGGGACTTTCCAAGAGACCCAGTACTTC
-	TRBJ1-2	-	TRBV19	CASSFRTGGFGIGYGYTF	TGTGCCAGTAGTTTCCGGACGGGGGGATTCGGAATAGGCTATGGCTACACCTTC
once	TRBJ1-5	-	TRBV29-1	CSVEEGAGTGNQPQHF	TGCAGCGTTGAAGAAGGGGCCGGGACGGGCAATCAGCCCCAGCATTTT
-	TRBJ1-2	-	TRBV6-5	CACQPQGNYGYTF	TGTGCCTGTCAACCCCAGGGGAACTATGGCTACACCTTC
-	TRBJ2-5	TRBD2	TRBV2	CASTPPSGSQETQYF	TGTGCCAGCACCCCGCCTAGCGGAAGCCAAGAGACCCAGTACTTC
-	TRBJ1-1	-	TRBV28	CASSLLLTEAFF	TGTGCCAGCAGTTTACTGCTCACTGAAGCTTTCTTT
-	TRBJ1-1	-	TRBV5-1	CASSLNRLNTEAFF	TGCGCCAGCAGCTTGAACAGGCTGAACACTGAAGCTTTCTTT
-	TRBJ1-5	-	TRBV28	CASSLPDIGSQHF	TGTGCCAGCAGTTTACCGGACATCGGATCCCAGCATTTT
few	TRBJ2-1	-	TRBV5-1	CASSLDSSLYNEQFF	TGCGCCAGCAGCTTGGATTCTTCGTTATACAATGAGCAGTTCTTC
-	TRBJ1-2	-	TRBV29-1	CSVAQLLAGGYGYTF	TGCAGCGTTGCCCAACTCCTTGCGGGTGGCTATGGCTACACCTTC
-	TRBJ1-2	TRBD1	TRBV2	CACRAGGRGYTF	TGTGCTTGCCGGGCAGGGGGCCGGGGCTACACCTTC
-	TRBJ1-3	-	TRBV25-1	CASISAGNTIYF	TGTGCCAGCATATCAGCTGGAAACACCATATATTTT
-	TRBJ2-3	-	TRBV29-1	CSVGRGWMRASTDTQYF	TGCAGCGTTGGCAGGGGTTGGATGCGGGCCTCCACAGATACGCAGTATTTT
many	TRBJ2-2	-	TRBV2	CASSVDTGELFF	TGTGCCAGCAGTGTTGACACCGGGGAGCTGTTTTTT
-	TRBJ1-2	TRBD1	TRBV6-6	CASSYSWTGKVYTF	TGTGCCAGCAGTTACTCTTGGACAGGGAAGGTCTACACCTTC
few	TRBJ2-3	-	TRBV14	CASSYRESTDTQYF	TGTGCCAGCAGCTACAGGGAAAGCACAGATACGCAGTATTTT
few	TRBJ2-7	-	TRBV1	CTSSHPGRRDRAFTSSYEQYF	TGCACCAGCAGCCACCCCGGCCGCCGGGACAGGGCTTTTACTAGCTCCTACGAGCAGTACTTC
few	TRBJ2-1	TRBD2	TRBV7-3	CASSPYSGMHEQFF	TGTGCCAGCAGCCCGTATAGCGGGATGCATGAGCAGTTCTTC
-	TRBJ2-7	-	TRBV29-1	CSVARDYEQYF	TGCAGCGTTGCCAGGGACTACGAGCAGTACTTC
-	TRBJ1-1	-	TRBV2	CASSESGEGNTEAFF	TGTGCCAGCAGTGAATCCGGGGAGGGAAACACTGAAGCTTTCTTT
-	TRBJ1-1	-	TRBV29-1	CSVGLDSNTEAFF	TGCAGCGTTGGTCTCGACAGTAACACTGAAGCTTTCTTT
few	TRBJ1-1	-	TRBV6-5	CASSKLKGSTEAFF	TGTGCCAGCAGTAAACTAAAGGGCAGCACTGAAGCTTTCTTT
-	TRBJ1-2	-	TRBV7-9	CASSHREGYGYTF	TGTGCCAGCAGTCACAGGGAGGGCTATGGCTACACCTTC
-	TRBJ2-1	TRBD2	TRBV7-3	CASSLNTREYNEQFF	TGTGCCAGCAGCTTAAATACGCGGGAGTACAATGAGCAGTTCTTC
-	TRBJ2-2	TRBD1	TRBV7-9	CASRPGTGTTGELFF	TGTGCCAGCAGACCCGGGACAGGGACCACCGGGGAGCTGTTTTTT
-	TRBJ2-3	TRBD2	TRBV5-1	CASSWTSGSTDTQYF	TGCGCCAGCAGCTGGACTAGCGGATCCACAGATACGCAGTATTTT
-	TRBJ2-5	-	TRBV7-7	CASSPGGTGTQYF	TGTGCCAGCTCCCCCGGAGGGACCGGGACCCAGTACTTC
-	TRBJ2-5	-	TRBV27	CASSSETQYF	TGTGCCAGCAGTTCTGAGACCCAGTACTTC
-	TRBJ2-5	-	TRBV2	CASSDFVSWETQYF	TGTGCCAGCAGTGACTTTGTGAGCTGGGAGACCCAGTACTTC
-	TRBJ2-1	TRBD2	TRBV5-5	CASSRLAGRGGDEQFF	TGTGCCAGCAGCCGTCTTGCAGGCCGGGGAGGGGATGAGCAGTTCTTC
-	TRBJ2-7	-	TRBV4-1	CASSQPTSSYEQYF	TGCGCCAGCAGCCAACCTACTAGCTCCTACGAGCAGTACTTC